What follows is one TCR beta chain and its context. The data originate from a study of control samples from healthy donors and cancer patients. The data were produced by immunoSEQ multiplex PCR, yet TCRdb's version contains in-frame clones alone and is incomplete. The data show roughly 200,000 clones, approximately 92% seen once. CDR3 length equals 17 residues. With 0 bases removed from V and 2 bases from J, the gap between germline ends came to 15 bases. In germline, CDR1 is SGHTS, CDR2 YDEGEE. The chain links TRBV5-8 to TRBJ1-5; no firm D call. Sequenced sample: blood. The receptor was derived from a man between 18 and 29 years old in good health. The CDR3 DNA reads TGTGCCAGCAGCTTGGCTACTATATATGGGGGCAATCAGCCCCAGCATTTT. It codes for CASSLATIYGGNQPQHF.